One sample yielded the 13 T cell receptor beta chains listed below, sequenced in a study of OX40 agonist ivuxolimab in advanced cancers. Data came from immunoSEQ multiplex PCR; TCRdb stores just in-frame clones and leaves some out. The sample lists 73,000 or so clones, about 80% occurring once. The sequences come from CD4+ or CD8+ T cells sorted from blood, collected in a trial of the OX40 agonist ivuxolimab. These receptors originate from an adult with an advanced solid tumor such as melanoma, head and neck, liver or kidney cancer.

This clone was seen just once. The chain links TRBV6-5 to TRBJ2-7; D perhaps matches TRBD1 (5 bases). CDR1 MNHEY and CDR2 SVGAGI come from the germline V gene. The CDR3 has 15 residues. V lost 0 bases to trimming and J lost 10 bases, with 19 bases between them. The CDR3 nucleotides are TGTGCCAGCAGTTACTCGATGGGTCCCGGGCAGGGCCAGTACTTC. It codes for CASSYSMGPGQGQYF.

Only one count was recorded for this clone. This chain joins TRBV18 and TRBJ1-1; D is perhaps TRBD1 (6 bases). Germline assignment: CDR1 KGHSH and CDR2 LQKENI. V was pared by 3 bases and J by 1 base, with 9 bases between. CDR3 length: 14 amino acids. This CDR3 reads CASSPATGNTEAFF. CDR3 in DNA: TGTGCCAGCTCACCCGCGACAGGGAACACTGAAGCTTTCTTT.

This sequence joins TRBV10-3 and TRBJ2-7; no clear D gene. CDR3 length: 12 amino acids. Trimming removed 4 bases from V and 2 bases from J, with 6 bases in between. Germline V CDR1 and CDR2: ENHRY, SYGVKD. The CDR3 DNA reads TGTGCCATCAGTGCTCGTCCCTACGAGCAGTACTTC. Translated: CAISARPYEQYF.

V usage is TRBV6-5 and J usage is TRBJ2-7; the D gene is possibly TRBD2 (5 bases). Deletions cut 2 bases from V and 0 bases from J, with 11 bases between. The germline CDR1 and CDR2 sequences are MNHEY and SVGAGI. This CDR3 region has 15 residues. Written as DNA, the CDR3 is TGTGCCAGCAGTTACCTAGAGGGTTACTCCTACGAGCAGTACTTC. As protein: CASSYLEGYSYEQYF.

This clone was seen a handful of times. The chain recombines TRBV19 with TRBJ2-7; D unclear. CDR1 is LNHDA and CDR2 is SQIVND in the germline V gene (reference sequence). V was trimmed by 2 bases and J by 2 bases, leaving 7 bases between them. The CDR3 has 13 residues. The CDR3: CASSITLTYEQYF. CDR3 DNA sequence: TGTGCCAGTAGTATAACCCTTACCTACGAGCAGTACTTC.

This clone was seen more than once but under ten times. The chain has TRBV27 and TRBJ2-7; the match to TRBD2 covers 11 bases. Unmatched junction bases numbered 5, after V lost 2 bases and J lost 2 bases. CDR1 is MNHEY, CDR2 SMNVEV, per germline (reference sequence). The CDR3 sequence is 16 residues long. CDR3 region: CASSLATSGTTYEQYF. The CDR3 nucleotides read TGTGCCAGCAGTTTAGCGACTAGCGGGACTACCTACGAGCAGTACTTC.

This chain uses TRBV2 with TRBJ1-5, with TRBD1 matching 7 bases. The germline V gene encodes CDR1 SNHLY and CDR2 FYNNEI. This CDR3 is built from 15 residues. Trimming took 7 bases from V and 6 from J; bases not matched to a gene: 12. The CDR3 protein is CASTITGVVRQPQHF. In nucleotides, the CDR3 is TGTGCCAGCACCATTACAGGGGTTGTACGTCAGCCCCAGCATTTT.

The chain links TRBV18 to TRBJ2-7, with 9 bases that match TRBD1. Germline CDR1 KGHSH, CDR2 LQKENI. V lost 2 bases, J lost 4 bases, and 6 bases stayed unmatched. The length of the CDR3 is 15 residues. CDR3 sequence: CASSPSRDREYEQYF. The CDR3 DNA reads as TGTGCCAGCTCACCATCCCGGGACAGGGAGTACGAGCAGTACTTC.

CDR3 amino acids: CASMAGRSGTGELFF. The CDR3 DNA reads TGTGCCAGCATGGCCGGGAGATCGGGAACCGGGGAGCTGTTTTTT. The rearrangement uses TRBV7-6 and TRBJ2-2; tentatively, D is TRBD2 (6 bases). The germline gives CDR1 SGHVS, CDR2 FNYEAQ. There are 15 residues in the CDR3. Trimming stripped 7 bases from V and 5 bases from J, with 17 bases between.

The CDR3 protein is CASSLGLAGYTDTQYF. The CDR3 nucleotides are TGTGCCAGCAGCTTGGGGCTAGCGGGGTACACAGATACGCAGTATTTT. V and J are TRBV5-5 and TRBJ2-3, with 9 bases lining up with TRBD2. The CDR3 covers 16 residues. Germline V CDR1 and CDR2: SGHKS, YYEKEE (reference sequence). V was pared by 0 bases and J by 2 bases, with 4 bases of the junction left unmatched.

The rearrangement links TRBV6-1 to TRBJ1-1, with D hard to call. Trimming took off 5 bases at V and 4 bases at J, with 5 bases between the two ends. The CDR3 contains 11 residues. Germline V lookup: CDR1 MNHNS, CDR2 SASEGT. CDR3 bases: TGTGCCAGCAGTATTGGCACTGAAGCTTTCTTT. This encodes CASSIGTEAFF.

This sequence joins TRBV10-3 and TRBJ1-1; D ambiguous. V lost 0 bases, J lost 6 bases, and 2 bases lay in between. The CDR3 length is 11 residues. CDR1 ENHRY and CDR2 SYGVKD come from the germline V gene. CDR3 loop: CAISESSEAFF. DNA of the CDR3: TGTGCCATCAGTGAGTCGTCTGAAGCTTTCTTT.

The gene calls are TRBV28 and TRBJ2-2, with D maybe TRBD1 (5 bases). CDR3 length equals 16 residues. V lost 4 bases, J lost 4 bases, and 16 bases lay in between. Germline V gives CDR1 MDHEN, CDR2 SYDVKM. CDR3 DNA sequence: TGTGCCAGCAGTTCTGTCGTGGGGCAGGGCACCGGGGAGCTGTTTTTT. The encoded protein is CASSSVVGQGTGELFF.